Listed below are T cell receptor beta chains from one sample, sequenced in a study of CXCR4 blockade with PD-1 therapy in pancreatic cancer. Here immunoSEQ multiplex PCR was the method, and the copy in TCRdb shows in-frame clones only, minus some. The sample has 5,000 to 6,500 clones; 35% to 40% are singletons. The sample comprised tumor tissue. These receptor sequences come from a human donor with pancreatic ductal adenocarcinoma. CDR3s include the opening cysteine and the closing phenylalanine or tryptophan. The D gene is left open where the match is weak. Expanded clones are given a class, and other clones once, few, many or no size at all.

v_call: TRBV11-3
j_call: TRBJ2-3
d_call: NA
clone_size: many
cdr3_aa: CASSNPGPVADTQYF
cdr3_nt: TGTGCCAGCAGCAATCCCGGGCCCGTGGCAGATACGCAGTATTTT

v_call: TRBV11-3
j_call: TRBJ2-5
d_call: TRBD2
clone_size: many
cdr3_aa: CASSLGAGVVGETQYF
cdr3_nt: TGTGCCAGCAGCTTAGGAGCGGGAGTGGTCGGAGAGACCCAGTACTTC

v_call: TRBV18
j_call: TRBJ2-5
d_call: NA
clone_size: NA
cdr3_aa: CASQLGVSVQETQYF
cdr3_nt: TGTGCCAGCCAGTTGGGCGTTTCAGTTCAAGAGACCCAGTACTTC

v_call: TRBV29-1
j_call: TRBJ1-1
d_call: NA
clone_size: NA
cdr3_aa: CSANRGRGTEAFF
cdr3_nt: TGCAGCGCCAATCGGGGGCGGGGTACTGAAGCTTTCTTT

v_call: TRBV6-8
j_call: TRBJ2-5
d_call: NA
clone_size: NA
cdr3_aa: CASSGQVKETQYF
cdr3_nt: TGTGCCAGCAGTGGTCAGGTTAAAGAGACCCAGTACTTC

v_call: TRBV11-3
j_call: TRBJ2-2
d_call: NA
clone_size: few
cdr3_aa: CASSLNSIVAGELFF
cdr3_nt: TGTGCCAGCAGCTTAAATTCCATAGTTGCCGGGGAGCTGTTTTTT

v_call: TRBV18
j_call: TRBJ2-5
d_call: NA
clone_size: once
cdr3_aa: CASSNGVQETQYF
cdr3_nt: TGTGCCAGCTCCAACGGAGTCCAAGAGACCCAGTACTTC

v_call: TRBV19
j_call: TRBJ2-1
d_call: TRBD2
clone_size: NA
cdr3_aa: CASRAAGDEQFF
cdr3_nt: TGTGCCAGTAGGGCAGCGGGAGATGAGCAGTTCTTC

v_call: TRBV19
j_call: TRBJ2-7
d_call: NA
clone_size: NA
cdr3_aa: CASSISEGTEQYF
cdr3_nt: TGTGCCAGTAGTATAAGTGAGGGCACCGAGCAGTACTTC

v_call: TRBV9
j_call: TRBJ2-1
d_call: NA
clone_size: NA
cdr3_aa: CASSEVQGPSNEQFF
cdr3_nt: TGTGCCAGCAGTGAGGTCCAGGGACCCAGCAATGAGCAGTTCTTC

v_call: TRBV2
j_call: TRBJ1-1
d_call: NA
clone_size: many
cdr3_aa: CASSSRDTEAFF
cdr3_nt: TGTGCCAGCAGCTCCAGGGATACTGAAGCTTTCTTT

v_call: TRBV11-3
j_call: TRBJ2-1
d_call: NA
clone_size: medium-sized
cdr3_aa: CASSLDYSYNEQFF
cdr3_nt: TGTGCCAGCAGCTTAGACTATTCCTACAATGAGCAGTTCTTC

v_call: TRBV11-1
j_call: TRBJ2-1
d_call: NA
clone_size: few
cdr3_aa: CASSLGLPGAEQFF
cdr3_nt: TGTGCCAGCAGCTTAGGCCTCCCGGGCGCTGAGCAGTTCTTC

v_call: TRBV19
j_call: TRBJ1-1
d_call: NA
clone_size: NA
cdr3_aa: CASRVKGAYMNTEAFF
cdr3_nt: TGTGCCAGTAGGGTAAAAGGGGCCTACATGAACACTGAAGCTTTCTTT

v_call: TRBV15
j_call: TRBJ2-7
d_call: NA
clone_size: few
cdr3_aa: CATSRDMDAGLTYEQYF
cdr3_nt: TGTGCCACCAGCAGAGATATGGACGCGGGATTGACCTACGAGCAGTACTTC

v_call: TRBV19
j_call: TRBJ2-7
d_call: NA
clone_size: NA
cdr3_aa: CASSTTRGYEQYF
cdr3_nt: TGTGCCAGTAGTACTACGAGGGGCTACGAGCAGTACTTC

v_call: TRBV4-1
j_call: TRBJ2-1
d_call: NA
clone_size: few
cdr3_aa: CASSQDPPPADNEQFF
cdr3_nt: TGCGCCAGCAGCCAAGATCCCCCTCCGGCGGACAATGAGCAGTTCTTC

v_call: TRBV6-8
j_call: TRBJ1-4
d_call: NA
clone_size: few
cdr3_aa: CASSYIPTNEKLFF
cdr3_nt: TGTGCCAGCAGTTACATCCCAACTAATGAAAAACTGTTTTTT

v_call: TRBV19
j_call: TRBJ1-5
d_call: NA
clone_size: NA
cdr3_aa: CASNEGGGRQPQHF
cdr3_nt: TGTGCCAGTAATGAGGGGGGAGGGCGTCAGCCCCAGCATTTT

v_call: TRBV19
j_call: TRBJ1-2
d_call: TRBD1
clone_size: NA
cdr3_aa: CASSITRGQNGYTF
cdr3_nt: TGTGCCAGTAGTATAACTAGGGGACAGAATGGCTACACCTTC

v_call: TRBV19
j_call: TRBJ1-5
d_call: NA
clone_size: NA
cdr3_aa: CASSIEGNQPQHF
cdr3_nt: TGTGCCAGTAGTATAGAGGGCAATCAGCCCCAGCATTTT

v_call: TRBV29-1
j_call: TRBJ2-3
d_call: TRBD1
clone_size: NA
cdr3_aa: CSVTSGTGTDTQYF
cdr3_nt: TGCAGCGTAACATCCGGGACAGGGACCGATACGCAGTATTTT

v_call: TRBV29-1
j_call: TRBJ2-1
d_call: TRBD2
clone_size: once
cdr3_aa: CSVEGSRLADNEQFF
cdr3_nt: TGCAGCGTTGAGGGTTCACGACTAGCGGACAATGAGCAGTTCTTC

v_call: TRBV15
j_call: TRBJ2-3
d_call: NA
clone_size: NA
cdr3_aa: CATSRGSGSTDTQYF
cdr3_nt: TGTGCCACCAGCAGAGGTAGCGGAAGCACAGATACGCAGTATTTT

v_call: TRBV6-8
j_call: TRBJ2-1
d_call: TRBD2
clone_size: NA
cdr3_aa: CASSHEAGWQFF
cdr3_nt: TGTGCCAGCAGCCACGAAGCGGGGTGGCAGTTCTTC

v_call: TRBV29-1
j_call: TRBJ1-4
d_call: NA
clone_size: NA
cdr3_aa: CSVQVQGRDEKLFF
cdr3_nt: TGCAGCGTACAAGTACAGGGACGCGATGAAAAACTGTTTTTT

v_call: TRBV29-1
j_call: TRBJ2-3
d_call: NA
clone_size: NA
cdr3_aa: CSVVGQTPRTDTQYF
cdr3_nt: TGCAGCGTTGTTGGTCAGACTCCCCGCACAGATACGCAGTATTTT

v_call: TRBV6-8
j_call: TRBJ1-5
d_call: NA
clone_size: many
cdr3_aa: CASGSGAQNDQPQHF
cdr3_nt: TGTGCCAGCGGGTCAGGGGCCCAAAATGACCAGCCCCAGCATTTT

v_call: TRBV12-5
j_call: TRBJ2-1
d_call: TRBD2
clone_size: NA
cdr3_aa: CASGADAGLAAYNEQFF
cdr3_nt: TGTGCTAGTGGGGCCGACGCGGGACTAGCGGCCTACAATGAGCAGTTCTTC

v_call: TRBV29-1
j_call: TRBJ2-5
d_call: NA
clone_size: large
cdr3_aa: CSVGFLGDKNQETQYF
cdr3_nt: TGCAGCGTTGGGTTTCTCGGGGACAAGAATCAAGAGACCCAGTACTTC

v_call: TRBV11-3
j_call: TRBJ2-1
d_call: TRBD2
clone_size: many
cdr3_aa: CASSLGPAGLNEQFF
cdr3_nt: TGTGCCAGCAGCTTAGGGCCAGCGGGGTTAAATGAGCAGTTCTTC

v_call: TRBV6-8
j_call: TRBJ2-7
d_call: NA
clone_size: few
cdr3_aa: CASSYSDGEQYF
cdr3_nt: TGTGCCAGCAGTTACTCGGATGGCGAGCAGTACTTC

v_call: TRBV4-1
j_call: TRBJ2-7
d_call: NA
clone_size: NA
cdr3_aa: CASSLMSTYEQYF
cdr3_nt: TGCGCCAGCAGCCTAATGTCTACCTACGAGCAGTACTTC

v_call: TRBV6-8
j_call: TRBJ2-1
d_call: TRBD2
clone_size: NA
cdr3_aa: CASSVAGGSYNEQFF
cdr3_nt: TGTGCCAGCAGTGTAGCGGGAGGCTCCTACAATGAGCAGTTCTTC

v_call: TRBV18
j_call: TRBJ2-3
d_call: TRBD2
clone_size: NA
cdr3_aa: CASSSSLSGRSTDTQYF
cdr3_nt: TGTGCCAGCTCATCGTCCCTTAGCGGGAGATCAACAGATACGCAGTATTTT

v_call: TRBV12-5
j_call: TRBJ1-5
d_call: TRBD1
clone_size: NA
cdr3_aa: CASTLSDRVNQPQHF
cdr3_nt: TGTGCCAGCACCCTATCGGACAGGGTCAATCAGCCCCAGCATTTT

v_call: TRBV2
j_call: TRBJ2-2
d_call: NA
clone_size: few
cdr3_aa: CASRMAVSGELFF
cdr3_nt: TGTGCCAGCAGAATGGCGGTTTCCGGGGAGCTGTTTTTT

v_call: TRBV7-5
j_call: TRBJ2-1
d_call: NA
clone_size: NA
cdr3_aa: CASSEGPLGDNEQFF
cdr3_nt: TGTGCCAGCAGCGAAGGGCCGCTAGGTGACAATGAGCAGTTCTTC

v_call: TRBV19
j_call: TRBJ2-5
d_call: TRBD1
clone_size: NA
cdr3_aa: CASSIDLDRGIQYF
cdr3_nt: TGTGCCAGTAGTATAGATCTCGACAGGGGGATCCAGTACTTC

v_call: TRBV29-1
j_call: TRBJ1-5
d_call: NA
clone_size: NA
cdr3_aa: CSVQQNINQPQHF
cdr3_nt: TGCAGCGTCCAACAAAATATCAATCAGCCCCAGCATTTT

v_call: TRBV28
j_call: TRBJ1-1
d_call: NA
clone_size: medium-sized
cdr3_aa: CASRPNWGTEAFF
cdr3_nt: TGTGCCAGCAGGCCCAATTGGGGGACTGAAGCTTTCTTT

v_call: TRBV7-4
j_call: TRBJ2-7
d_call: NA
clone_size: many
cdr3_aa: CASNLGRPYEQYF
cdr3_nt: TGTGCCAGCAATCTGGGACGGCCTTACGAGCAGTACTTC

v_call: TRBV18
j_call: TRBJ1-5
d_call: TRBD1
clone_size: NA
cdr3_aa: CASSQWEGATQPQHF
cdr3_nt: TGTGCCAGCTCACAATGGGAGGGGGCCACTCAGCCCCAGCATTTT

v_call: TRBV11-3
j_call: TRBJ2-1
d_call: NA
clone_size: few
cdr3_aa: CASSFGQGPYNEQFF
cdr3_nt: TGTGCCAGCAGCTTCGGGCAGGGTCCTTACAATGAGCAGTTCTTC

v_call: TRBV6-8
j_call: TRBJ2-7
d_call: NA
clone_size: NA
cdr3_aa: CASSVQGSEQYF
cdr3_nt: TGTGCCAGCAGTGTGCAGGGTAGCGAGCAGTACTTC

v_call: TRBV9
j_call: TRBJ2-5
d_call: NA
clone_size: many
cdr3_aa: CASSVEEGFLETQYF
cdr3_nt: TGTGCCAGCAGCGTAGAAGAGGGTTTTCTGGAGACCCAGTACTTC

v_call: TRBV11-3
j_call: TRBJ2-5
d_call: TRBD2
clone_size: many
cdr3_aa: CASSLVSGLAGDQETQYF
cdr3_nt: TGTGCCAGCAGCTTAGTCTCGGGACTAGCGGGGGACCAAGAGACCCAGTACTTC

v_call: TRBV14
j_call: TRBJ1-2
d_call: NA
clone_size: NA
cdr3_aa: CASSPLGAGINYGYTF
cdr3_nt: TGTGCCAGCAGCCCCCTCGGGGCAGGGATTAACTATGGCTACACCTTC

v_call: TRBV18
j_call: TRBJ1-2
d_call: TRBD1
clone_size: few
cdr3_aa: CASSWDREGGYTF
cdr3_nt: TGTGCCAGCTCATGGGACAGAGAAGGTGGCTACACCTTC

v_call: TRBV11-3
j_call: TRBJ2-7
d_call: TRBD1
clone_size: medium-sized
cdr3_aa: CASSLPDRVGEQYF
cdr3_nt: TGTGCCAGCAGCTTACCCGACAGGGTGGGCGAGCAGTACTTC

v_call: TRBV18
j_call: TRBJ1-1
d_call: TRBD1
clone_size: few
cdr3_aa: CASSPGEGAAFF
cdr3_nt: TGTGCCAGCTCACCGGGGGAGGGGGCAGCTTTCTTT

v_call: TRBV28
j_call: TRBJ2-1
d_call: NA
clone_size: once
cdr3_aa: CASSPSLRSYNEQFF
cdr3_nt: TGTGCCAGCAGCCCCTCCCTGCGCTCCTACAATGAGCAGTTCTTC

v_call: TRBV11-3
j_call: TRBJ2-1
d_call: TRBD2
clone_size: NA
cdr3_aa: CASSSGLAGVGEQFF
cdr3_nt: TGTGCCAGCAGCTCGGGACTAGCGGGAGTTGGGGAGCAGTTCTTC

v_call: TRBV11-3
j_call: TRBJ2-3
d_call: TRBD1
clone_size: many
cdr3_aa: CASSLMDRGTDTQYF
cdr3_nt: TGTGCCAGCAGCCTAATGGACAGGGGTACAGATACGCAGTATTTT